This entry features one T cell receptor beta chain sequence. No antigen is known for it. These data are taken from a study of T-cell reconstitution after alpha-beta-depleted transplantation in children. General study results and limits: Fresh T-cell production supplied most of the T-cell counts and diversity seen one year after transplant.

TCRbeta library preparation incorporated unique molecular identifiers. TCRdb reprocessed the PCR reads via MiXCR and lists one record per CDR3 protein. The sample contains a few hundred thousand distinct CDR3 sequences, 15% to 20% of which appear only once. Germline values: CDR1 MGHRA, CDR2 YSYEKL. The CDR3 is 16 amino acids. V dropped 1 base and J dropped 0 bases, with 9 bases sitting between them. The material was PBMCs, mostly from graft donor cells, obtained 360 days after TCRalphabeta/CD19-depleted stem cell transplant. The rearrangement joins TRBV4-1 to TRBJ2-2; perhaps TRBD1 as D (5 bases). The origin of this receptor is a boy younger than two who had a stem cell transplant for Wiskott-Aldrich syndrome, so the T cells may come from the graft donor. CDR3: CASSQGQGSNTGELFF. The CDR3 DNA is TGCGCCAGCAGCCAAGGGCAGGGCTCGAACACCGGGGAGCTGTTTTTT.